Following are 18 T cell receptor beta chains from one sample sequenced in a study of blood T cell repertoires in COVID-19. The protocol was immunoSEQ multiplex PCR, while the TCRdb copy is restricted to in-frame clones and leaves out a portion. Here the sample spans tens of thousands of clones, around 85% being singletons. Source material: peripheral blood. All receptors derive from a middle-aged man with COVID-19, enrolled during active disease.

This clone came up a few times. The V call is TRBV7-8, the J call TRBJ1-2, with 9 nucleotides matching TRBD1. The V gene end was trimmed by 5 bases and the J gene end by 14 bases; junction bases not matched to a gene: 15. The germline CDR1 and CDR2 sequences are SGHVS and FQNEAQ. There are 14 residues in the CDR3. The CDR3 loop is CASSPRTGGGSRTF. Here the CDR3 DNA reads TGTGCCAGCAGCCCAAGAACAGGGGGCGGGAGCAGGACCTTC.

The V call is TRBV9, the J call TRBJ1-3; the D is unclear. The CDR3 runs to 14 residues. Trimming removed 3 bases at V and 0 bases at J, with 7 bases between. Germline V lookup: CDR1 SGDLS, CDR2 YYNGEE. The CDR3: CASSATYSGNTIYF. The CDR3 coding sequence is TGTGCCAGCAGCGCGACATACTCTGGAAACACCATATATTTT.

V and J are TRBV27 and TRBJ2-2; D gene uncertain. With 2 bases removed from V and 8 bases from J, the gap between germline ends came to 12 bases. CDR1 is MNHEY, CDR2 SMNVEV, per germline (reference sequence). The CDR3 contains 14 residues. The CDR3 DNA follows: TGTGCCAGCAGTTTACCTCCTACTCCGGGGGAGCTGTTTTTT. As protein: CASSLPPTPGELFF.

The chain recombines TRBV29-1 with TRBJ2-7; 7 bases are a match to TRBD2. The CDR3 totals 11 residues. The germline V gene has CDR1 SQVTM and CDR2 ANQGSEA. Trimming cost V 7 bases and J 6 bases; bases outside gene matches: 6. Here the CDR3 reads CSASWEGEQYF. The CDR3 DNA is TGCAGCGCTTCCTGGGAGGGCGAGCAGTACTTC.

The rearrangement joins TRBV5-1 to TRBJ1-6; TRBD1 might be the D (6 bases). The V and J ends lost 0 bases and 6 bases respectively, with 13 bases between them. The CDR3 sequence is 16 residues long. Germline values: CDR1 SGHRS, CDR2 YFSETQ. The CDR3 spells CASSLAGGFRNSPLHF. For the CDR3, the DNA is TGCGCCAGCAGCTTGGCGGGGGGCTTCCGTAATTCACCCCTCCACTTT.

This CDR3 is CASSLEGRAYEQYF. For the CDR3, the DNA is TGTGCCAGCAGCTTAGAGGGCAGGGCTTACGAGCAGTACTTC. This chain connects TRBV7-9 to TRBJ2-7; D is possibly TRBD1 (5 bases). This CDR3 is 14 amino acids long. Trimming left V 1 base short and J 4 bases short, with 11 bases between. Germline V gene sequence: CDR1 SEHNR, CDR2 FQNEAQ (reference sequence).

This CDR3 is CASSKGDTSTDTQYF. CDR3 bases: TGTGCCAGTAGTAAGGGGGATACTAGCACAGATACGCAGTATTTT. The rearrangement joins TRBV19 to TRBJ2-3, with D tentatively TRBD1 (6 bases). This CDR3 spans 15 amino acids. Germline CDR1 LNHDA, CDR2 SQIVND (reference sequence). Trimming stripped 4 bases from V and 0 bases from J, with 11 bases between.

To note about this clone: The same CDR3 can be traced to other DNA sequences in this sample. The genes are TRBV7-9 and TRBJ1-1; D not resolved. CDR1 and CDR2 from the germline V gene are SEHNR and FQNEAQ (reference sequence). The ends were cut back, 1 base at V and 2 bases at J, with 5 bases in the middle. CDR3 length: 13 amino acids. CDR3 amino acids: CASSLGANTEAFF. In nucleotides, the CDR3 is TGTGCCAGCAGCTTAGGCGCAAACACTGAAGCTTTCTTT.

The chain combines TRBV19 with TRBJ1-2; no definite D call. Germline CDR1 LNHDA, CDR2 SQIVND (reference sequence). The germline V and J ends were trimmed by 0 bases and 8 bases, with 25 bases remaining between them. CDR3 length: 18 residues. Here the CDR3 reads CASSIDSPPSPAAAGYTF. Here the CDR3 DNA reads TGTGCCAGTAGTATAGATTCACCCCCTTCTCCGGCGGCAGCCGGCTACACCTTC.

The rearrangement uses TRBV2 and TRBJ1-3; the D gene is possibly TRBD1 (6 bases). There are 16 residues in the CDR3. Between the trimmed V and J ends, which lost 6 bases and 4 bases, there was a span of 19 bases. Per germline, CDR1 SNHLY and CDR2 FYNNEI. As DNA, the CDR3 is TGTGCCAGCAGCTCCGGGGGGGCTACGGGCGGAAACACCATATATTTT. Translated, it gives CASSSGGATGGNTIYF.

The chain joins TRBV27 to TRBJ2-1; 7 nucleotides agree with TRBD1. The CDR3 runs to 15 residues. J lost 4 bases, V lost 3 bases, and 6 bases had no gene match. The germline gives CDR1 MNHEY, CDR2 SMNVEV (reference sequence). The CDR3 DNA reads TGTGCCAGCAGTTTGGGGACAGTTGCGTACAATGAGCAGTTCTTC. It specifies CASSLGTVAYNEQFF.

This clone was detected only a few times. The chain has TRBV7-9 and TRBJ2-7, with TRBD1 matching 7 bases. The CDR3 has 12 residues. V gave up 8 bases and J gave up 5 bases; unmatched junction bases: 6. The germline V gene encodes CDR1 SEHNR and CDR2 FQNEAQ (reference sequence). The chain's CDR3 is CASAGTVNEQYF. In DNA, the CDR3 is TGTGCCAGCGCCGGGACAGTTAACGAGCAGTACTTC.

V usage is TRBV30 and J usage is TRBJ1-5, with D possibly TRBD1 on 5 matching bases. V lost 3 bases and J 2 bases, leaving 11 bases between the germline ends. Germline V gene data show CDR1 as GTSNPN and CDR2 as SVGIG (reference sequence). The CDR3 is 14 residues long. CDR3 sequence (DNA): TGTGCCTGGAGAGACAGATTTGGCAATCAGCCCCAGCATTTT. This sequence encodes CAWRDRFGNQPQHF.

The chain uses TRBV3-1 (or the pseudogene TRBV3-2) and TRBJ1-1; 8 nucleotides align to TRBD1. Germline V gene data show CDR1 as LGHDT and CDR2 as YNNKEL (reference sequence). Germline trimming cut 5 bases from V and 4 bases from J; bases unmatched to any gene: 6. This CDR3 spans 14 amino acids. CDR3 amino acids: CASSALTGGTEAFF. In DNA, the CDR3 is TGTGCCAGCAGCGCCTTAACAGGGGGCACTGAAGCTTTCTTT.

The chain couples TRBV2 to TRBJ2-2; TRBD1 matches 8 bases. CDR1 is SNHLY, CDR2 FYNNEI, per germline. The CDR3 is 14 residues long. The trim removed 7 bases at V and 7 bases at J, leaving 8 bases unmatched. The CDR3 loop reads CASNGQGRIGELFF. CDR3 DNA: TGTGCCAGCAACGGACAGGGTAGGATCGGGGAGCTGTTTTTT.

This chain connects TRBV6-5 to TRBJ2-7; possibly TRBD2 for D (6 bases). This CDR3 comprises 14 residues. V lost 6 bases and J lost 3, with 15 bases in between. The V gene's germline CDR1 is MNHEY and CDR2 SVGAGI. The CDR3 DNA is TGTGCCAGCAGGATGGGACTTGACTACTACGAGCAGTACTTC. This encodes CASRMGLDYYEQYF.

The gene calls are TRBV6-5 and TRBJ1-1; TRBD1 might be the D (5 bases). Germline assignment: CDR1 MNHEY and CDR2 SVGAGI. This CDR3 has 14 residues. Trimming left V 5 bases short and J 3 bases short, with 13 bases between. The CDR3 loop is CASSNQGTDTEAFF. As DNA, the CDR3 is TGTGCCAGCAGTAATCAGGGAACGGACACTGAAGCTTTCTTT.

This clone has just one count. CDR3 nucleotide sequence: TGTGCCAGCAGTGAACCGGGATTGGGGTTATACGAGCAGTACTTC. Amino acids: CASSEPGLGLYEQYF. The chain uses TRBV6-1 and TRBJ2-7; D might be TRBD2 (5 bases). The germline gives CDR1 MNHNS, CDR2 SASEGT. V was trimmed by 2 bases and J by 4 bases, leaving 15 bases between them. CDR3 length: 15 amino acids.